These 18 T cell receptor beta chains were all obtained from the same sample, sequenced in a study of blood T cell repertoires in COVID-19. Assay used: immunoSEQ multiplex PCR; TCRdb lists only in-frame clones, some missing. This sample has about 140,000 clones, with more than 60% found just once. What was sequenced was peripheral blood. Source of these receptors: a man aged 45-65 years with acute or convalescent COVID-19.

The chain uses TRBV15 and TRBJ1-2; possible D gene TRBD1, 6 bases. The germline gives CDR1 LNHNV, CDR2 YYDKDF (reference sequence). V was cut by 3 bases and J by 6 bases, with 11 bases left in between. The CDR3 has 13 residues. CDR3: CATSRGGGDGYTF. Here the CDR3 DNA reads TGTGCCACCAGCAGGGGAGGGGGAGATGGCTACACCTTC. Drawing the rest from reference TRBV15 and TRBJ1-2, the complete variable domain is DAMVIQNPRYQVTQFGKPVTLSCSQTLNHNVMYWYQQKSSQAPKLLFHYYDKDFNNEADTPDNFQSRRPNTSFCFLDIRSPGLGDTAMYLCATSRGGGDGYTFGSGTRLTVV.

The chain recombines TRBV29-1 with TRBJ2-1; 9 nucleotides line up with TRBD1. The junction had 8 bases not matched to a gene; V was cut back by 7 bases and J by 7 bases. Germline V lookup: CDR1 SQVTM, CDR2 ANQGSEA. This CDR3 has 13 residues. CDR3 bases: TGCAGCGGGGGGGACAGGGCAGGTAATGAGCAGTTCTTC. It is translated as CSGGDRAGNEQFF.

This chain joins TRBV5-4 and TRBJ2-3, with D possibly TRBD2 on 5 matching bases. This CDR3 has 15 amino acids. The V end lost 4 bases, the J end lost 0 bases, and 12 bases lay between the germline ends. Germline lookup yields CDR1 SGHNT and CDR2 YYREEE (reference sequence). CDR3 nucleotide sequence: TGTGCCAGCAGCCTCGGGATTTCTAGCACAGATACGCAGTATTTT. It yields the protein CASSLGISSTDTQYF.

The CDR3 DNA reads as TGCGCCAGCAGCTTGGGGGGGGAGTCGGGTCAGCCCCAGCATTTT. This encodes CASSLGGESGQPQHF. The V call is TRBV5-1, the J call TRBJ1-5; a weak D match, TRBD1 (5 bases). Trimming removed 0 bases at V and 6 bases at J, with 13 bases between. The CDR3 runs to 15 residues. CDR1 and CDR2 (germline): SGHRS, YFSETQ. The full variable domain, completed using reference TRBV5-1 and TRBJ1-5, is KAGVTQTPRYLIKTRGQQVTLSCSPISGHRSVSWYQQTPGQGLQFLFEYFSETQRNKGNFPGRFSGRQFSNSRSEMNVSTLELGDSALYLCASSLGGESGQPQHFGDGTRLSIL.

The V call is TRBV11-1, the J call TRBJ1-1; D remains unclear. This CDR3 has 12 amino acids. Trimming took off 3 bases at V and 5 bases at J, with 7 bases between the two ends. Germline loops: CDR1 SGHAT, CDR2 FQDESV (reference sequence). CDR3 nucleotides: TGTGCCAGCAGCTTCCGGGGAACTGAAGCTTTCTTT. It codes for CASSFRGTEAFF.

This rearrangement joins TRBV5-1 to TRBJ1-2; 7 bases map to TRBD1. CDR3 length: 16 residues. Germline V gives CDR1 SGHRS, CDR2 YFSETQ. V trimming: 3 bases; J trimming: 3 bases; junction bases outside the gene matches: 11. CDR3 sequence: CASSWDSKFSHYGYTF. In DNA form, the CDR3 reads TGCGCCAGCAGCTGGGACAGTAAGTTTTCGCACTATGGCTACACCTTC.

The chain has TRBV5-4 and TRBJ2-1, with a tentative D call TRBD1 (6 bases). Germline-derived CDR1 and CDR2 are SGHNT and YYREEE (reference sequence). V lost 0 bases and J 9 bases, leaving 13 bases between the germline ends. The CDR3 covers 14 residues. The CDR3 spells CASSLDAGDGEQFF. The DNA of the CDR3 is TGTGCCAGCAGCTTGGACGCAGGGGATGGTGAGCAGTTCTTC.

The chain joins TRBV6-4 to TRBJ2-3, with 7 positions matching TRBD1. V shed 6 bases, J shed 4 bases, and the junction held 7 bases outside the gene matches. The CDR3 consists of 14 residues. Germline CDR1 MRHNA, CDR2 SNTAGT. CDR3 in DNA: TGTGCCAGCAGCCTCACACAGGGGTCAGATACGCAGTATTTT. It specifies CASSLTQGSDTQYF.

J is TRBJ2-7 and V is TRBV24-1, with TRBD2 as a possible D gene (6 bases). The germline gives CDR1 KGHDR, CDR2 SFDVKD. Trimming stripped 2 bases from V and 0 bases from J, with 13 bases between. This CDR3 spans 16 amino acids. The CDR3 spells CATSDWGVLSSYEQYF. The CDR3 DNA reads TGTGCCACCAGTGATTGGGGGGTGCTGAGCTCCTACGAGCAGTACTTC.

The chain combines TRBV4-1 with TRBJ1-1, with D possibly matching TRBD1 (5 bases). Trimming took off 7 bases at V and 5 bases at J, with 20 bases between the two ends. The CDR3 loop spans 15 amino acids. From germline, CDR1 is MGHRA and CDR2 YSYEKL. The CDR3 bases are TGCGCCAGCACCCGAACCCCGGGGGAAGGGACTGAAGCTTTCTTT. It yields the protein CASTRTPGEGTEAFF.

The chain joins TRBV19 to TRBJ2-5; D is ambiguous. The CDR3 totals 14 residues. Germline CDR1 and CDR2: LNHDA and SQIVND (reference sequence). Trimming stripped 4 bases from V and 1 base from J, with 10 bases between. CDR3 loop: CASSSYSLQETQYF. The CDR3 nucleotides are TGTGCCAGTAGTAGCTACAGCCTCCAAGAGACCCAGTACTTC.

V is TRBV4-1 and J is TRBJ1-2, with D unresolved. From germline, CDR1 is MGHRA and CDR2 YSYEKL. Trimming took 2 bases from V and 2 from J, leaving 6 bases between them. The CDR3 extends over 13 amino acids. CDR3 region: CASSQTANYGYTF. The CDR3 nucleotides are TGCGCCAGCAGCCAAACAGCAAACTATGGCTACACCTTC.

The chain links TRBV9 to TRBJ2-3; TRBD2 matches at 13 bases. Germline CDR1 reads SGDLS; CDR2 reads YYNGEE. Trimming cost V 3 bases and J 8 bases; bases outside gene matches: 6. This CDR3 region has 15 residues. The CDR3 region is CASSAGTSGVGTQYF. Here the CDR3 DNA reads TGTGCCAGCAGCGCCGGGACTAGCGGGGTCGGTACGCAGTATTTT. The full variable domain, completed using reference TRBV9 and TRBJ2-3, is DSGVTQTPKHLITATGQRVTLRCSPRSGDLSVYWYQQSLDQGLQFLIQYYNGEERAKGNILERFSAQQFPDLHSELNLSSLELGDSALYFCASSAGTSGVGTQYFGPGTRLTVL.

V and J are TRBV2 and TRBJ1-5, with 11 bases aligning to TRBD1. In germline, CDR1 is SNHLY, CDR2 FYNNEI. The CDR3 totals 15 residues. J was trimmed by 6 bases and V by 4 bases; bases with no gene match: 5. CDR3 nucleotide sequence: TGTGCCAGCAGTGGGACAGGGGGCGACCTTCAGCCCCAGCATTTT. Encoded protein: CASSGTGGDLQPQHF.

The chain links TRBV10-1 to TRBJ2-5; 8 positions agree with TRBD2. J lost 5 bases, V lost 3 bases, and 5 bases had no gene match. Germline lookup yields CDR1 WNHNN and CDR2 SYGVQD (reference sequence). The CDR3 has 14 residues. The CDR3 spells CASSEIRGGETQYF. For the CDR3, the DNA is TGCGCCAGCAGTGAAATCCGGGGGGGGGAGACCCAGTACTTC.

The chain is built from TRBV21-1 and TRBJ1-5; the table gives TRBD1 as D, unverified against the DNA. TRBV21-1 constitutes a pseudogene. There are 16 residues in the CDR3. DNA of the CDR3: TGTGCCAGCAGCAGGGACGCCACAGGGGGTCCTCCGGCCCAGCATTTT. It translates to CASSRDATGGPPAQHF.

This chain links TRBV20-1 with TRBJ1-6; no firm D call. The V end was cut by 3 bases, the J end by 7 bases, with 16 bases between. Germline CDR1 DFQATT, CDR2 SNEGSKA (reference sequence). This CDR3 is 15 amino acids long. The DNA for the CDR3 is TGCAGTGCTAGTGTCGGCGAACAGAAAAATTCACCCCTCCACTTT. Translated, it gives CSASVGEQKNSPLHF.

The rearrangement joins TRBV5-1 to TRBJ1-1; possible D gene TRBD1, 5 bases. The CDR3 runs to 14 residues. Trimming took 0 bases from V and 1 from J, leaving 7 bases between them. Germline CDR1 reads SGHRS; CDR2 reads YFSETQ. In nucleotides, the CDR3 is TGCGCCAGCAGCTTGGACAGGCCGAACACTGAAGCTTTCTTT. It yields the protein CASSLDRPNTEAFF. Full variable domain (rest looked up from reference TRBV5-1 and TRBJ1-1): KAGVTQTPRYLIKTRGQQVTLSCSPISGHRSVSWYQQTPGQGLQFLFEYFSETQRNKGNFPGRFSGRQFSNSRSEMNVSTLELGDSALYLCASSLDRPNTEAFFGQGTRLTVV.